These 27 T cell receptor beta chains share one sample of origin, sequenced in a study of T cell repertoires in cytomegalovirus infection. No cognate antigen is known for these TCRs. TCRdb reprocessed the reads via MiXCR and lists one record per CDR3 protein. In the table there are a few hundred thousand distinct CDR3 sequences, 40% of which are singletons. This specimen was cultured PBMCs, taken from culture after CMV antigen stimulation. The receptors shown here come from a human donor in good health (CMV status not recorded). Some clones in this sample may be carry-over from other donors' samples.

The V gene is TRBV7-8, the J gene TRBJ2-3; 10 bases fit TRBD2. The germline V gene encodes CDR1 SGHVS and CDR2 FQNEAQ. Trimming at V came to 2 bases and at J to 0 bases, leaving 2 bases not matched to a gene. This CDR3 region has 16 residues. The CDR3 DNA reads TGTGCCAGCAGCTTACTAGCGGGGGCTAGCACAGATACGCAGTATTTT. Encoded protein: CASSLLAGASTDTQYF.

The J gene is TRBJ1-3, the V gene TRBV7-2; weak D call: TRBD1 (6 bases). The CDR3 is made up of 15 amino acids. CDR1 is SGHTA and CDR2 is FQGNSA in the germline V gene. Deletions cut 1 base from V and 2 bases from J, with 9 bases between. CDR3 sequence reads: CASSLGTVTGNTIYF. Here the CDR3 DNA reads TGTGCCAGCAGCTTAGGGACAGTAACTGGAAACACCATATATTTT.

This chain links TRBV12-3 or TRBV12-4 with TRBJ2-3; no definite D call. V was trimmed by 6 bases and J by 5 bases, leaving 9 bases between them. The CDR3 length is 12 residues. CDR3 region: CASRPPLDTQYF. Here the CDR3 DNA reads TGTGCCAGCAGACCACCCCTAGATACGCAGTATTTT.

The chain has TRBV7-2 and TRBJ2-5, with 7 nucleotides matching TRBD2. The CDR3 spans 15 residues. J lost 4 bases, V lost 1 base, and 6 bases had no gene match. Germline CDR1 is SGHTA and CDR2 is FQGNSA. The CDR3 spells CASSLVRGRAETQYF. CDR3 bases: TGTGCCAGCAGCTTAGTACGGGGGAGGGCAGAGACCCAGTACTTC. Looking up the rest from reference TRBV7-2 and TRBJ2-5 gives the full variable domain: GAGVSQSPSNKVTEKGKDVELRCDPISGHTALYWYRQSLGQGLEFLIYFQGNSAPDKSGLPSDRFSAERTGGSVSTLTIQRTQQEDSAVYLCASSLVRGRAETQYFGPGTRLLVL.

This chain links TRBV27 with TRBJ2-7; D is ambiguous. The V and J ends lost 4 bases and 9 bases respectively, with 22 bases between them. The CDR3 consists of 15 residues. CDR1 and CDR2 (germline): MNHEY, SMNVEV (reference sequence). As DNA, the CDR3 is TGTGCCAGCAGTTGGAAGGAGACGGCGGTCCTCGGGCAGTACTTC. This encodes CASSWKETAVLGQYF.

CDR3 protein: CASSLYRRGPNEKLFF. For the CDR3, the DNA is TGTGCCAGCAGTTTATACCGCCGGGGGCCTAATGAAAAACTGTTTTTT. This chain joins TRBV27 and TRBJ1-4, with D maybe TRBD1 (6 bases). Trimming left V 1 base short and J 3 bases short, with 12 bases between. There are 16 residues in the CDR3. From germline, CDR1 is MNHEY and CDR2 SMNVEV (reference sequence).

The chain has TRBV25-1 and TRBJ1-6; TRBD1 aligns across 9 bases. This CDR3 comprises 15 residues. V dropped 4 bases and J dropped 4; count of bases not matched to a gene: 2. Germline V gene data show CDR1 as MGHDK and CDR2 as SYGVNS. For the CDR3, the DNA is TGTGCCAGCAGTGCGACAGGGGGGTATAATTCACCCCTCCACTTT. Its translation: CASSATGGYNSPLHF. Variable domain in full (rest from reference TRBV25-1 and TRBJ1-6): EADIYQTPRYLVIGTGKKITLECSQTMGHDKMYWYQQDPGMELHLIHYSYGVNSTEKGDLSSESTVSRIRTEHFPLTLESARPSHTSQYLCASSATGGYNSPLHFGNGTRLTVT.

The rearrangement links TRBV12-3 or TRBV12-4 to TRBJ1-4; 9 bases are a match to TRBD1. The CDR3 extends over 16 amino acids. The J segment lost 0 bases and the V segment lost 6 bases, leaving 5 bases of the junction unmatched. For the CDR3, the DNA is TGTGCCAGCAGGCCGGGACAGGGTACAACTAATGAAAAACTGTTTTTT. This gives the protein CASRPGQGTTNEKLFF.

The rearrangement uses TRBV20-1 and TRBJ1-2; weak D call: TRBD1 (5 bases). Between the trimmed V and J ends, which lost 3 bases and 7 bases, there was a span of 12 bases. The CDR3 has 12 residues. CDR1 and CDR2 (germline): DFQATT, SNEGSKA (reference sequence). Here the CDR3 reads CSASRDSRGYTF. The CDR3 DNA follows: TGCAGTGCTAGCCGGGACTCCCGTGGCTACACCTTC.

The genes are TRBV7-2 and TRBJ2-6; no clear D gene. The CDR3 is 15 residues long. The germline V and J ends were trimmed by 4 bases and 2 bases, with 9 bases remaining between them. From germline, CDR1 is SGHTA and CDR2 FQGNSA. As DNA, the CDR3 is TGTGCCAGCAGCTCCTCCTCCCCTGGGGCCAACGTCCTGACTTTC. This gives the protein CASSSSSPGANVLTF.

J is TRBJ2-3 and V is TRBV4-1, with 10 bases that match TRBD2. CDR1 and CDR2 from the germline V gene are MGHRA and YSYEKL. CDR3 length: 18 residues. V was clipped by 0 bases and J by 1 base; unmatched bases: 7. The CDR3 sequence is CASSQESGTSVGTDTQYF. In DNA form, the CDR3 reads TGCGCCAGCAGCCAAGAATCCGGGACTAGCGTGGGCACAGATACGCAGTATTTT.

This clonotype was observed a handful of times. V is TRBV7-2 and J is TRBJ2-4; 8 nucleotides line up with TRBD2. The CDR3 has 13 residues. The V segment lost 5 bases and the J segment 9 bases; nucleotides outside the gene matches: 6. CDR1 is SGHTA and CDR2 is FQGNSA in the germline V gene. The CDR3 loop is CASSPGGATIQYF. The CDR3 DNA is TGTGCCAGCAGCCCCGGGGGGGCGACCATTCAGTACTTC.

The rearrangement links TRBV28 to TRBJ1-4; D may be TRBD1 (6 bases). In germline, CDR1 is MDHEN, CDR2 SYDVKM. The CDR3 loop spans 14 amino acids. V was pared by 0 bases and J by 8 bases, with 10 bases between. The CDR3 loop is CASSLWGAREKLFF. The CDR3 nucleotides read TGTGCCAGCAGTTTATGGGGGGCGCGGGAAAAACTGTTTTTT. Based on the CDR3 plus reference TRBV28 and TRBJ1-4, the full variable domain is DVKVTQSSRYLVKRTGEKVFLECVQDMDHENMFWYRQDPGLGLRLIYFSYDVKMKEKGDIPEGYSVSREKKERFSLILESASTNQTSMYLCASSLWGAREKLFFGSGTQLSVL.

This chain uses TRBV7-2 with TRBJ1-6; no clear D. Germline lookup yields CDR1 SGHTA and CDR2 FQGNSA. This CDR3 contains 13 residues. Trimming took 1 base from V and 14 from J, leaving 12 bases between them. The CDR3, as DNA: TGTGCCAGCAGCTTAGATGGGTCAACATCCCTCCACTTT. This sequence encodes CASSLDGSTSLHF.

The CDR3 loop is CASSLQSGNTEAFF. The CDR3 DNA is TGTGCCAGCAGCTTACAGTCCGGGAACACTGAAGCTTTCTTT. The chain combines TRBV7-9 with TRBJ1-1; no firm D call. V lost 2 bases and J 1 base, leaving 8 bases between the germline ends. Germline assignment: CDR1 SEHNR and CDR2 FQNEAQ (reference sequence). The CDR3 covers 14 residues.

Only a few counts were recorded for this clonotype. The CDR3 here is CASSFPPDRGLNYNEQFF. CDR3 DNA sequence: TGTGCCAGCAGCTTCCCACCGGACAGGGGGCTGAACTACAATGAGCAGTTCTTC. The V call is TRBV7-6, the J call TRBJ2-1; the match to TRBD1 covers 11 bases. Trimming cost V 3 bases and J 3 bases; bases outside gene matches: 10. The germline V gene has CDR1 SGHVS and CDR2 FNYEAQ. The CDR3 is 18 residues long.

The V gene is TRBV5-4, the J gene TRBJ2-1, with 7 bases identical to TRBD2. With 4 bases clipped from V and 10 bases from J, the junction kept 11 bases outside the gene matches. Germline-derived CDR1 and CDR2 are SGHNT and YYREEE (reference sequence). The CDR3 extends over 14 amino acids. The CDR3 region is CASSIAGYLGEQFF. Written as DNA, the CDR3 is TGTGCCAGCAGCATAGCGGGCTATCTGGGAGAGCAGTTCTTC.

The rearrangement links TRBV11-3 to TRBJ1-2; D perhaps matches TRBD1 (6 bases). Germline loops: CDR1 SGHNT, CDR2 YENEEA. The CDR3 contains 13 residues. V was trimmed by 5 bases and J by 3 bases, leaving 10 bases between them. CDR3 residues: CASSPTGHYGYTF. Written as DNA, the CDR3 is TGTGCCAGCAGCCCGACAGGTCACTATGGCTACACCTTC.

In its sample, this clonotype was seen a few times. The chain uses TRBV7-8 and TRBJ2-7; weak D call: TRBD2 (6 bases). Germline V lookup: CDR1 SGHVS, CDR2 FQNEAQ. Trimming cost V 1 base and J 2 bases, with 12 bases left between them. The CDR3 contains 15 residues. The CDR3 region has the DNA TGTGCCAGCAGCTTAGTGGAGACTAGTACCTACGAGCAGTACTTC. This gives the protein CASSLVETSTYEQYF.

This clonotype was seen a handful of times. This chain links TRBV2 with TRBJ2-1; 8 bases line up with TRBD2. This CDR3 has 14 residues. V lost 11 bases and J lost 8; bases outside the gene matches: 14. CDR1 and CDR2 from the germline V gene are SNHLY and FYNNEI. The CDR3 is CASRPGTSVDEQFF. Written as DNA, the CDR3 is TGTGCCTCTCGGCCCGGGACTAGTGTCGATGAGCAGTTCTTC.

The genes are TRBV7-2 and TRBJ1-2; D remains unclear. In germline, CDR1 is SGHTA, CDR2 FQGNSA. V was trimmed by 5 bases and J by 8 bases, leaving 15 bases between them. The CDR3 covers 13 residues. CDR3 sequence reads: CASSPERVGGYTF. CDR3 bases: TGTGCCAGCAGCCCAGAAAGGGTGGGGGGCTACACCTTC.

This chain connects TRBV15 to TRBJ2-5; TRBD2 aligns across 12 bases. Trimming cost V 0 bases and J 0 bases; bases outside gene matches: 14. CDR1 and CDR2 from the germline V gene are LNHNV and YYDKDF (reference sequence). This CDR3 contains 21 residues. The chain's CDR3 is CATSRDPASGGANPHQETQYF. The CDR3 DNA reads TGTGCCACCAGCAGAGATCCGGCTAGCGGGGGGGCGAACCCCCACCAAGAGACCCAGTACTTC.

The J gene is TRBJ2-2, the V gene TRBV20-1; D unresolved. V was trimmed by 2 bases and J by 6 bases, leaving 10 bases between them. The germline V gene has CDR1 DFQATT and CDR2 SNEGSKA (reference sequence). The CDR3 covers 13 residues. CDR3 DNA sequence: TGCAGTGCTAGAACACGAGGATCCGGGGAGCTGTTTTTT. Amino acids: CSARTRGSGELFF.

V is TRBV6-1 and J is TRBJ2-7, with 12 nucleotides matching TRBD2. There are 15 residues in the CDR3. The germline gives CDR1 MNHNS, CDR2 SASEGT. Trimming at V came to 6 bases and at J to 6 bases, leaving 9 bases not matched to a gene. CDR3 DNA sequence: TGTGCCAGCAGCGACACTAGCGGGGGGTCGTTCGAGCAGTACTTC. Encoded protein: CASSDTSGGSFEQYF.

This chain joins TRBV4-3 and TRBJ2-2, with TRBD1 matching 8 bases. CDR1 is LGHNA, CDR2 YSLEER, per germline. This CDR3 spans 15 amino acids. The junction had 3 bases not matched to a gene; V was cut back by 4 bases and J by 2 bases. The DNA of the CDR3 is TGCGCCAGCAGCCGACAGGGGCTAAACACCGGGGAGCTGTTTTTT. Translated, it gives CASSRQGLNTGELFF.

This chain joins TRBV4-2 and TRBJ2-3; D not resolved. The germline V and J ends were trimmed by 1 base and 0 bases, with 17 bases remaining between them. Per the germline V gene, CDR1 is LGHNA and CDR2 is YNFKEQ. The CDR3 has 18 amino acids. The CDR3 loop reads CASSQAGWYASSTDTQYF. The CDR3 DNA reads TGTGCCAGCAGCCAAGCCGGCTGGTACGCATCTAGCACAGATACGCAGTATTTT.

J is TRBJ1-1 and V is TRBV11-2; 9 nucleotides align to TRBD1. Germline V CDR1 and CDR2: SGHAT, FQNNGV. V lost 5 bases, J lost 3 bases, and 7 bases stayed unmatched. This CDR3 spans 15 amino acids. CDR3: CASSAPGTGYTEAFF. The CDR3 DNA reads as TGTGCCAGCAGCGCCCCCGGGACAGGGTACACTGAAGCTTTCTTT.